This paragraph covers one TCR beta chain sequence. The target antigen is unknown. Only in-frame clones appear in the TCRdb table, and some are missing; sequencing was by immunoSEQ multiplex PCR. The table has roughly 180,000 clones, roughly 90% seen once; the top ten hold around 3%. The data were obtained in a study of T cell responses to AZD1222 COVID-19 vaccine. Broader study findings: CD4 TCRs linked to vaccination spanned spike, dominating at 160-218 and 743-854. Repertoire collection took place solely once the T cell response had peaked. Clonal diversity may have been underestimated in mostly white British donors.

After removal of 4 bases from V and 7 bases from J, the junction contained 4 bases not matched to a gene. This CDR3 spans 13 amino acids. The germline V gene has CDR1 ENHRY and CDR2 SYGVKD. The sample consisted of peripheral blood, taken on day 0 of AZD1222 vaccination. The chain combines TRBV10-3 with TRBJ1-2, with TRBD1 matching 9 bases. The TCR comes from an adult in good health. The CDR3 DNA is TGTGCCATCAGTGGTGGACAGGGGCTTGGCTACACCTTC. It translates to CAISGGQGLGYTF.